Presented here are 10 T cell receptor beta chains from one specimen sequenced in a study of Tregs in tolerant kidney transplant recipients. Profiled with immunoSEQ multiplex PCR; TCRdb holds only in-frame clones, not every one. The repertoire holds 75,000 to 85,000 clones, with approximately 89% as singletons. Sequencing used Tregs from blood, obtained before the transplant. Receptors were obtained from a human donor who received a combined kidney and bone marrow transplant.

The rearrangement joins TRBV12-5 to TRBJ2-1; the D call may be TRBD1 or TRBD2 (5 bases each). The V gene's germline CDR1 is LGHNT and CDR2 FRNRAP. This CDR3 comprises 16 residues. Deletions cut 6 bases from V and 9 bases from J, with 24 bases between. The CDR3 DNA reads TGTGCTAGTGGCCCCCCCGGGACCGACTATTCTGGTGAGCAGTTCTTC. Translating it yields CASGPPGTDYSGEQFF.

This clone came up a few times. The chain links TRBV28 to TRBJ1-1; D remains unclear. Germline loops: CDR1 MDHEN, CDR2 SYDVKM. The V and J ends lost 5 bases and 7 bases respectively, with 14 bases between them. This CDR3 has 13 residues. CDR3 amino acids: CASSMEQIYEAFF. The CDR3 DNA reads TGTGCCAGCAGTATGGAGCAGATCTATGAAGCTTTCTTT.

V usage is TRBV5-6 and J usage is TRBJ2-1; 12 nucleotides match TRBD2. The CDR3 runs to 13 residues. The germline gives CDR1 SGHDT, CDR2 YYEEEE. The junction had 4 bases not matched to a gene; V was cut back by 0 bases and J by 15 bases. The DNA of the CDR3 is TGTGCCAGCAGCTTGGGACTAGCGGGAGTTGTGTTCTTC. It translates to CASSLGLAGVVFF.

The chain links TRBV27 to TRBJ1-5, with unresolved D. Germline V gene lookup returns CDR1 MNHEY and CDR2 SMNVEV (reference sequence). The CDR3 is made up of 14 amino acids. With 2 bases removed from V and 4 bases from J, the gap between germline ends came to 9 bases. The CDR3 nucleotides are TGTGCCAGCAGTTTAGGCCAGCCTAATCAGCCCCAGCATTTT. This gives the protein CASSLGQPNQPQHF.

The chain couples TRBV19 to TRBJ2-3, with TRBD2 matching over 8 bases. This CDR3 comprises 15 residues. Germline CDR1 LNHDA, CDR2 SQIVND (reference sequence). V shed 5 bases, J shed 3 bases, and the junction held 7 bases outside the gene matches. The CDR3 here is CASSYSAGVTDTQYF. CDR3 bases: TGTGCCAGTAGTTATTCAGCGGGGGTGACAGATACGCAGTATTTT.

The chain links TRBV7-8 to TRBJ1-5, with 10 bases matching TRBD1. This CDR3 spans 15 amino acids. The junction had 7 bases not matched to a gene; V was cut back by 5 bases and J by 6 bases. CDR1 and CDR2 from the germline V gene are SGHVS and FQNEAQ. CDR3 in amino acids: CASSRDRGQGQPQHF. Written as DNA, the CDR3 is TGTGCCAGCAGCCGCGACAGGGGGCAGGGTCAGCCCCAGCATTTT. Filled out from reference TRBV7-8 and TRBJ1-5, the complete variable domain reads GAGVSQSPRYKVAKRGQDVALRCDPISGHVSLFWYQQALGQGPEFLTYFQNEAQLDKSGLPSDRFFAERPEGSVSTLKIQRTQQEDSAVYLCASSRDRGQGQPQHFGDGTRLSIL.

The CDR3, as DNA: TGCGCCAGCAGCTTGGGGGACAGGGGGCTCCCCGAGGAGCTGTTTTTT. It specifies CASSLGDRGLPEELFF. This chain joins TRBV5-1 and TRBJ2-2, with 12 bases fitting TRBD1. CDR3 length: 16 residues. Germline CDR1 reads SGHRS; CDR2 reads YFSETQ. Trimming took 0 bases from V and 10 from J; bases not matched to a gene: 7.

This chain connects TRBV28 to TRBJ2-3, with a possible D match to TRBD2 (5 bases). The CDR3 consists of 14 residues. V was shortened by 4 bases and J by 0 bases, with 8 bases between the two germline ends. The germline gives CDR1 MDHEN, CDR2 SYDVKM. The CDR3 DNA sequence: TGTGCCAGCAGTTCCGGGGATAGCACAGATACGCAGTATTTT. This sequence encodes CASSSGDSTDTQYF.

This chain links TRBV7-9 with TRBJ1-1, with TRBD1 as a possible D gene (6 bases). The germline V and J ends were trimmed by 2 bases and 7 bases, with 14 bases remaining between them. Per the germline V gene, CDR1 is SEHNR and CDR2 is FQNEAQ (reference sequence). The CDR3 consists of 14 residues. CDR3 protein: CASSLSGQTGEAFF. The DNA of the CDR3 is TGTGCCAGCAGCTTATCAGGACAGACGGGTGAAGCTTTCTTT.

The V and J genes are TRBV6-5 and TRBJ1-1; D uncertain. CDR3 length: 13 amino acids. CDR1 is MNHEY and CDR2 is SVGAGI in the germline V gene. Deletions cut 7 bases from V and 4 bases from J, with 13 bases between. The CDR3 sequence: CASIRVVGTEAFF. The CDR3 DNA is TGTGCCAGCATAAGGGTCGTTGGCACTGAAGCTTTCTTT.